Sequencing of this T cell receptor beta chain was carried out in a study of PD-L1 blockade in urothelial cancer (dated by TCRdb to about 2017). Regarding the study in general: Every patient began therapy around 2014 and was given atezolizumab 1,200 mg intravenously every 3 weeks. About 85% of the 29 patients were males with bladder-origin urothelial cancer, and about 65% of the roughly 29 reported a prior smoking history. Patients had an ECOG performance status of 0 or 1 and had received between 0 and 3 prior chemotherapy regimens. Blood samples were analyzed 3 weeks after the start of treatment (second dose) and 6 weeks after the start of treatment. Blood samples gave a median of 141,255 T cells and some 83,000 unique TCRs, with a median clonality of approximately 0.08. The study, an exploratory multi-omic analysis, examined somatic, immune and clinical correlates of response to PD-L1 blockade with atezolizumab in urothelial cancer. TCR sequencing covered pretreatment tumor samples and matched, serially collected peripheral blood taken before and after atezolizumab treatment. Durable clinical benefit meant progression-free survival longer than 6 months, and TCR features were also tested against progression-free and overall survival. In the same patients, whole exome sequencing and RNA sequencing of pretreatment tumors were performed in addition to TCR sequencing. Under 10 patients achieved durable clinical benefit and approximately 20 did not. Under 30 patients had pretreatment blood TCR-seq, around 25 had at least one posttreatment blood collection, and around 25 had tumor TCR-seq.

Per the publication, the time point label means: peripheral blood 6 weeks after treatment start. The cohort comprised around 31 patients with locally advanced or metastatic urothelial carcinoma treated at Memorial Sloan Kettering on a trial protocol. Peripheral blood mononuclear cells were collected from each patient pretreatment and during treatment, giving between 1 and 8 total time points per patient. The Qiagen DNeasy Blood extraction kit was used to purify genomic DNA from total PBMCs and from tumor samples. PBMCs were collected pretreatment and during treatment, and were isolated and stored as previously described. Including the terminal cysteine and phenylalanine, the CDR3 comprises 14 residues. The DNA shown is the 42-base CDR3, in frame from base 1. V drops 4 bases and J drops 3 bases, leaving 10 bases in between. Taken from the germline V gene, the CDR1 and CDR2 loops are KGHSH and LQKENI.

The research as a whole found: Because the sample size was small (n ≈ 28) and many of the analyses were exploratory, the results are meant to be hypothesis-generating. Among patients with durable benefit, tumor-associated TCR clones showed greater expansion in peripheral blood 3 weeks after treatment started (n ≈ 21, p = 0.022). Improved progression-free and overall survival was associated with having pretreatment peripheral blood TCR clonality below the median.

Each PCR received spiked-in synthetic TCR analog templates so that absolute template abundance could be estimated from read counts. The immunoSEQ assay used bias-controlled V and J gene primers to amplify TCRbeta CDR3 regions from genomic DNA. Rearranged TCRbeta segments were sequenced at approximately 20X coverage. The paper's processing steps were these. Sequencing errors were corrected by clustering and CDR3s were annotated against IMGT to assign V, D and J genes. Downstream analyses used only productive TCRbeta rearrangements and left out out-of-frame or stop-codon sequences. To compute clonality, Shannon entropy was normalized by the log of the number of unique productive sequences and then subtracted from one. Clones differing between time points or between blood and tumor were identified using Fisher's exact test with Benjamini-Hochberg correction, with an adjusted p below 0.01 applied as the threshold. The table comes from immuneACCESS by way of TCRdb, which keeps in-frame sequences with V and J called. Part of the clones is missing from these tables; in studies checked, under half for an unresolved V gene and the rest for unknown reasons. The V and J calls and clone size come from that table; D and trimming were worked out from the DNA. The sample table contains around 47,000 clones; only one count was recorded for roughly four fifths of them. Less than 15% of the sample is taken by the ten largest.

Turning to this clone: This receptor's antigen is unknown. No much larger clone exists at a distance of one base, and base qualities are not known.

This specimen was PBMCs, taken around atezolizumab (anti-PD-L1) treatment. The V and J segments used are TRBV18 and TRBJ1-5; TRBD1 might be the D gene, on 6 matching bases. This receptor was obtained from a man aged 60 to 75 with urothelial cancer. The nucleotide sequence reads TGTGCCAGCTCACGAGGACAGTCCAATCAGCCCCAGCATTTT. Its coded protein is CASSRGQSNQPQHF.